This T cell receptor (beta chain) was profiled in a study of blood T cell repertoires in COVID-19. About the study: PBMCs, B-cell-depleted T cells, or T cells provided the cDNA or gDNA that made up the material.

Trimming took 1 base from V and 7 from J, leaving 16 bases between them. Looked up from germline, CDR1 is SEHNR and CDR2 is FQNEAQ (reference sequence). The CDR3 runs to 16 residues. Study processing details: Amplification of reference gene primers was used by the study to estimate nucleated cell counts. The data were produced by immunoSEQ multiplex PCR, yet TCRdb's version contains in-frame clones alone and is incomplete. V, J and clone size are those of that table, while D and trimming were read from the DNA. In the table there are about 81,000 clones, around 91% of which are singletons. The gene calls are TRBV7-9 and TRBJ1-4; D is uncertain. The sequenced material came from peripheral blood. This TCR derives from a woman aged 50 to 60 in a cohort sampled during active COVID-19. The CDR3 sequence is CASSLVAGLVGEKLFF. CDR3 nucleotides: TGTGCCAGCAGCTTAGTGGCCGGGTTAGTAGGTGAAAAACTGTTTTTT.